This entry concerns a single T cell receptor (beta chain). The sample is drawn from a study of blood T cell repertoires in COVID-19. Study information: The analysed material was cDNA or gDNA that came from T cells, B-cell-depleted T cells, or PBMCs.

Authors' methods: Amplifying reference gene primers gave estimates of nucleated cell counts. The protocol was immunoSEQ multiplex PCR, while the TCRdb copy is restricted to in-frame clones and leaves out a portion. The V and J calls and clone size come from that table; D and trimming were worked out from the DNA. This table holds 350,000 to 450,000 clones, around 87% found once. The CDR3 covers 15 residues. Trimming removed 5 bases at V and 1 base at J, with 14 bases between. The V gene's germline CDR1 is SGHNT and CDR2 YENEEA. It was during active infection that Seattle patients were enrolled and then longitudinally followed.

The source material was peripheral blood. V gene TRBV11-3 combines with J gene TRBJ2-5; tentative D call: TRBD2 (6 bases). The source of this sequence is a woman in her sixties or seventies with COVID-19, enrolled during active disease. The CDR3 spells CASSPVRGSQETQYF. The CDR3 region has the DNA TGTGCCAGCAGCCCAGTGCGGGGCAGCCAAGAGACCCAGTACTTC. The full variable domain, rest sourced from reference TRBV11-3 and TRBJ2-5, is EAGVVQSPRYKIIEKKQPVAFWCNPISGHNTLYWYLQNLGQGPELLIRYENEEAVDDSQLPKDRFSAERLKGVDSTLKIQPAELGDSAVYLCASSPVRGSQETQYFGPGTRLLVL.